Below, one TCR beta chain is given with its context. The record originates from a study of shared clonotypes between healthy human individuals. V gave up 2 bases and J gave up 7 bases; unmatched junction bases: 7. CDR3 length: 15 amino acids. From germline, CDR1 is SGHTA and CDR2 FQGNSA. Measured with immunoSEQ multiplex PCR; TCRdb has only the in-frame clones, and not every one. In the table there are about a million clones, 65% to 75% of which are singletons. This chain uses TRBV7-2 with TRBJ2-2; 7 bases agree with TRBD1. Input material: memory CD4+ T cells sorted from blood. The subset was: CD45RA-negative fraction. This clonotype was obtained from a man aged 18 to 30 in good health. The CDR3 DNA reads TGTGCCAGCAGCTTATACAGGGGCGGCGGCGGGGAGCTGTTTTTT. As protein: CASSLYRGGGGELFF.